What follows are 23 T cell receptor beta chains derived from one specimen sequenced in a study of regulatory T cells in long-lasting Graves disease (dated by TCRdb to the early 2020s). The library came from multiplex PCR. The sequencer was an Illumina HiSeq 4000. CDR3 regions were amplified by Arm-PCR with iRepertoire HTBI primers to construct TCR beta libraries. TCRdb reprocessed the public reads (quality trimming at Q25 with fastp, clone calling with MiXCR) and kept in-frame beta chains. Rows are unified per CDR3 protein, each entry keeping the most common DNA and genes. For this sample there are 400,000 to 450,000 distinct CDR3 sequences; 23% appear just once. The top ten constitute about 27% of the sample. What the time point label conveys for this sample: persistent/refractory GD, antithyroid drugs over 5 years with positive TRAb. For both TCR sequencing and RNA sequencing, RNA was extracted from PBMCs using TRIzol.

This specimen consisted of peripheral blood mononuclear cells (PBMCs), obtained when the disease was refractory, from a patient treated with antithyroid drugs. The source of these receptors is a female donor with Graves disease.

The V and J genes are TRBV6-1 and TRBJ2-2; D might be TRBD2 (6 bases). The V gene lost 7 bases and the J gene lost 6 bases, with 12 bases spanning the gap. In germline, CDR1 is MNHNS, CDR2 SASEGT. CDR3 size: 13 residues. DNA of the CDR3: TGTGCCAGCACGACGGGGGAATCCGGGGAGCTGTTTTTT. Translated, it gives CASTTGESGELFF.

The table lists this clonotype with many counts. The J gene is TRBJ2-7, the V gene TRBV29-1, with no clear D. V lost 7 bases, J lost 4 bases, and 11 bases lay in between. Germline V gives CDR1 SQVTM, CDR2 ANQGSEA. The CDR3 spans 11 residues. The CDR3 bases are TGCAGCGCAGAGTACGGATACGAGCAGTACTTC. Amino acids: CSAEYGYEQYF.

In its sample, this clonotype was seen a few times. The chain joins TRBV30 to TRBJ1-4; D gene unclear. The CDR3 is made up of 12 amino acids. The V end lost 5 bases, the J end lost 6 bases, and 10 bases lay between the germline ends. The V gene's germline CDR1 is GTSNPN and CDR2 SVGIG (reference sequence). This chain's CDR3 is CAWGLAYEKLFF. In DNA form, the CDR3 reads TGTGCCTGGGGACTAGCTTATGAAAAACTGTTTTTT.

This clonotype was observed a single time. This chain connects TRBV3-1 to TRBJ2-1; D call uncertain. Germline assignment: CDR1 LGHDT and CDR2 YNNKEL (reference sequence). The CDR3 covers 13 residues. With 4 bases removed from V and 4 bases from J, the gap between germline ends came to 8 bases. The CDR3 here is CASSRDLYNEQFF. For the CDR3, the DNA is TGTGCCAGCAGCCGCGACTTGTACAATGAGCAGTTCTTC.

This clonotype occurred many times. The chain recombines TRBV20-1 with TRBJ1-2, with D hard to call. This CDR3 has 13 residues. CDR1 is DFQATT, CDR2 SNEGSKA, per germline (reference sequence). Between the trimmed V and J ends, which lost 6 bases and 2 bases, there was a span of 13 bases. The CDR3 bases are TGCAGTGCGCCCGCCGAGGCGAACTATGGCTACACCTTC. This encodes CSAPAEANYGYTF.

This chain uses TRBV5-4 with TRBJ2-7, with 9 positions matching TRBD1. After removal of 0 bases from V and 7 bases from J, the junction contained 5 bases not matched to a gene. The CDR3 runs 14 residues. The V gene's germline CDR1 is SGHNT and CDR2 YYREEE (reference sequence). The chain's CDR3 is CASSLEQGAREQYF. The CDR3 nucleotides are TGTGCCAGCAGCTTGGAACAGGGGGCGAGGGAGCAGTACTTC.

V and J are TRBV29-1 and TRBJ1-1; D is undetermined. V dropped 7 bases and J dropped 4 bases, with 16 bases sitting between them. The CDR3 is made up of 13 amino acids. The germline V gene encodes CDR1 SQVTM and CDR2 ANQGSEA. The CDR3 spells CSAPPEGATEAFF. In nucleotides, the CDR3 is TGCAGCGCTCCGCCGGAAGGTGCCACTGAAGCTTTCTTT.

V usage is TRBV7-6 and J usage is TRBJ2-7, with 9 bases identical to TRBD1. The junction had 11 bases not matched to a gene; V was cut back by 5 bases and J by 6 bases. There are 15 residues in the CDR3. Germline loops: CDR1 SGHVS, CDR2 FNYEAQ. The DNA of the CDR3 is TGTGCCAGCAGCCCTGGACAGGGGCGTTTAGGCGAGCAGTACTTC. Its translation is CASSPGQGRLGEQYF.

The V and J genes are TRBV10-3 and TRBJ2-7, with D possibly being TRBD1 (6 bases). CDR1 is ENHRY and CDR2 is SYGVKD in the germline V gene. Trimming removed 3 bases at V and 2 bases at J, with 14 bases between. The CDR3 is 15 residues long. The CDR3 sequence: CAISEGTGSPYEQYF. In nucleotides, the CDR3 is TGTGCCATCAGTGAAGGTACAGGGAGTCCCTACGAGCAGTACTTC.

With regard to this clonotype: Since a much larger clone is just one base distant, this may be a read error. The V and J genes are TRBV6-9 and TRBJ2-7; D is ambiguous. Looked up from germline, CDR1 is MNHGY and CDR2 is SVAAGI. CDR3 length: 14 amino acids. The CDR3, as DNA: TGTGCCGGCAGTTACTCAACGAGCCTGAACGAGCAGTACTTC. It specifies CAGSYSTSLNEQYF.

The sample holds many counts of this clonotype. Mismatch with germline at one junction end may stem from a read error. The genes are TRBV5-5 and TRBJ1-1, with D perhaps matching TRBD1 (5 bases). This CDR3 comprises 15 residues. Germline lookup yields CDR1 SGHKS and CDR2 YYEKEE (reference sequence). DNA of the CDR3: TGCGCCAGCAGCTTGGGAGGGACGGCGAACACTGAAGCTTTCTTT. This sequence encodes CASSLGGTANTEAFF.

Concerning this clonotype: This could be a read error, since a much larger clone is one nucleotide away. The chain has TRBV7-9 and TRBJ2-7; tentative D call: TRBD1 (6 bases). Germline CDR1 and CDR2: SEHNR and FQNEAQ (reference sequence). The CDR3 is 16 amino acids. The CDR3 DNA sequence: TGTGCCAGCAACTTACCCGGGACACAGAGAGCATACGAGCAGTACTTC. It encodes CASNLPGTQRAYEQYF.

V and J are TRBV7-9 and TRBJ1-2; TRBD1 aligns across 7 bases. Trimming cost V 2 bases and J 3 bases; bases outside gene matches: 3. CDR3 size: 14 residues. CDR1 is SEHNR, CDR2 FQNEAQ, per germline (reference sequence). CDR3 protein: CASSLNGQDYGYTF. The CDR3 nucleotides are TGTGCCAGCAGCTTAAACGGACAGGACTATGGCTACACCTTC. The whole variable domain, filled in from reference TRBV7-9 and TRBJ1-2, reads DTGVSQNPRHKITKRGQNVTFRCDPISEHNRLYWYRQTLGQGPEFLTYFQNEAQLEKSRLLSDRFSAERPKGSFSTLEIQRTEQGDSAMYLCASSLNGQDYGYTFGSGTRLTVV.

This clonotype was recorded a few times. The CDR3 DNA sequence: TGTGCCACCGGACAGCCGGAGAACACTGAAGCTTTCTTT. Protein product: CATGQPENTEAFF. This sequence joins TRBV6-1 and TRBJ1-1, with D perhaps TRBD1 (6 bases). V shed 10 bases and J shed 1 base, with 13 bases lying between them. The CDR3 is 13 residues long. Germline CDR1 MNHNS, CDR2 SASEGT.

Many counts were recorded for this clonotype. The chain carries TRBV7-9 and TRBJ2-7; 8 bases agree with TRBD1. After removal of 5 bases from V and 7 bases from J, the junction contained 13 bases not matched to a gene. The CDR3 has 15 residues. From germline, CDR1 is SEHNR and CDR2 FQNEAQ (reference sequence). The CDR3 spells CASSITRTQGAEQYF. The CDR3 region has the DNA TGTGCCAGCAGCATAACCCGGACGCAGGGGGCTGAGCAGTACTTC.

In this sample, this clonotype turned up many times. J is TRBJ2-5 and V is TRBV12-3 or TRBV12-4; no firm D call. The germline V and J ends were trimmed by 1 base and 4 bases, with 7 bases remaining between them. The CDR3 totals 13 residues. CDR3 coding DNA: TGTGCCAGCAGTTTAGGAGTTAGAGAGACCCAGTACTTC. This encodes CASSLGVRETQYF.

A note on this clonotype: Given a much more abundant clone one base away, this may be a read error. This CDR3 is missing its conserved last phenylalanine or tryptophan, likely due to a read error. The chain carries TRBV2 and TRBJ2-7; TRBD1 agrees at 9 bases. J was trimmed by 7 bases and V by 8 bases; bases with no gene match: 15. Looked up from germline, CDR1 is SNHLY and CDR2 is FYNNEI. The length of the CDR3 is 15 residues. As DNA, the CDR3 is TGTGCCAGCGGACATCCGGGACAGGGATTAAGGGAGCAGTACCTC. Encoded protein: CASGHPGQGLREQYL.

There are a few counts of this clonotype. In nucleotides, the CDR3 is TGCAGCGTCCGAGCGGGGGAGACTGAAGCTTTCTTT. Encoded protein: CSVRAGETEAFF. This chain joins TRBV29-1 and TRBJ1-1, with D maybe TRBD1 (5 bases). V was pared by 6 bases and J by 5 bases, with 13 bases between. The CDR3 consists of 12 residues. Germline lookup yields CDR1 SQVTM and CDR2 ANQGSEA.

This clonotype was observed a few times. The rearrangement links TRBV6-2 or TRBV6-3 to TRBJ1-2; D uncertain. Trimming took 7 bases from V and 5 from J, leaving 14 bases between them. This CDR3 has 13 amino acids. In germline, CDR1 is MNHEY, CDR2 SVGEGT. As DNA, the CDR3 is TGTGCCAGCATGCAGGACGGAAAATATGGCTACACCTTC. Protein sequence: CASMQDGKYGYTF.

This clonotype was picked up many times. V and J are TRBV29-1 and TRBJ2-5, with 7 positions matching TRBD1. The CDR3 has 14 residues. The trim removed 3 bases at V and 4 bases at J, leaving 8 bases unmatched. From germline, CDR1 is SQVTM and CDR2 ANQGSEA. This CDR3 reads CSVDAATGRETQYF. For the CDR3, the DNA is TGCAGCGTTGATGCCGCGACAGGGCGAGAGACCCAGTACTTC.

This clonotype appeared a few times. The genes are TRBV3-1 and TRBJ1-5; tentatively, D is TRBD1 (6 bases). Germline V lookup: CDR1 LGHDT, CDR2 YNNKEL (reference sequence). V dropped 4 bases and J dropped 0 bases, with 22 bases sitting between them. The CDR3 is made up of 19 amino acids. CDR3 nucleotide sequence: TGTGCCAGCAGCCCGTGGGCTCCGACAGGAGGTGTTAGCAATCAGCCCCAGCATTTT. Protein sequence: CASSPWAPTGGVSNQPQHF. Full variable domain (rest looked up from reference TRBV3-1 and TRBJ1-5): DTAVSQTPKYLVTQMGNDKSIKCEQNLGHDTMYWYKQDSKKFLKIMFSYNNKELIINETVPNRFSPKSPDKAHLNLHINSLELGDSAVYFCASSPWAPTGGVSNQPQHFGDGTRLSIL.

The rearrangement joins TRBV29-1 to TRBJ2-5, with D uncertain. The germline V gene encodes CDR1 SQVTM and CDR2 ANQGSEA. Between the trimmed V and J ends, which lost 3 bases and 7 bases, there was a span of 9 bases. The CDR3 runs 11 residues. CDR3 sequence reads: CSVDYAGTQYF. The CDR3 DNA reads TGCAGCGTTGATTATGCAGGGACCCAGTACTTC.

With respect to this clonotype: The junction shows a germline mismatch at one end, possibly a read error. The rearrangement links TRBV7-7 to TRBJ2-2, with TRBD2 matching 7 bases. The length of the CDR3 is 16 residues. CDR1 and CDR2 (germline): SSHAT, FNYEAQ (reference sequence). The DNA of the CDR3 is TGTGCTAGCAGCTTATTCTCTAGCGGTGTCGCCGGGGAGCTGTTTTTT. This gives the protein CASSLFSSGVAGELFF.